This T cell receptor beta chain was captured in a study of blood T cell repertoires in COVID-19. Overall study: Italy, Spain and the United States were the sources of the convalescent and acute COVID-19 samples. PBMCs, B-cell-depleted T cells, or T cells were the source of the cDNA or gDNA that made up the material.

V lost 5 bases, J lost 10 bases, and 8 bases lay in between. Germline lookup yields CDR1 KGHDR and CDR2 SFDVKD. The CDR3 covers 11 residues. Per the original methods: For nucleated cells, counts were estimated from reference gene primer amplification. Generated by immunoSEQ multiplex PCR, the TCRdb table keeps only in-frame clones and is missing some. D and trimming were read from the DNA, whereas the V and J calls and clone size are those reported in that table. The sample yields about 160,000 clones, 65% to 85% seen once. V usage is TRBV24-1 and J usage is TRBJ2-1, with a tentative D call TRBD2 (6 bases). The sequenced sample consisted of peripheral blood. The TCR originated in a woman older than 75 with acute or convalescent COVID-19. CDR3 nucleotides: TGTGCCACCAGTGTGGGGAGGGAGCAGTTCTTC. This encodes CATSVGREQFF.